The sequence of this TCR beta chain was determined in a study of shared clonotypes between healthy human individuals. Sequenced by immunoSEQ multiplex PCR; TCRdb stores in-frame clones only, minus some. The table includes approximately 2,000,000 clones, under 95% detected once. Looked up from germline, CDR1 is SGHNT and CDR2 is YENEEA. The ends lost 3 bases at V and 3 bases at J; junction bases unmatched: 3. This CDR3 has 15 amino acids. Material: naive CD4+ T cells from PBMCs. The subset: CD45RA+ positively selected. The J gene is TRBJ2-5, the V gene TRBV11-3, with 11 nucleotides matching TRBD1. The TCR was taken from a man aged 18 to 29 in good health. Some clones in this sample may be carry-over from other donors' samples. CDR3 loop: CASSFRGQGEETQYF. CDR3 coding DNA: TGTGCCAGCAGCTTTAGGGGACAGGGGGAAGAGACCCAGTACTTC. Looking up the rest from reference TRBV11-3 and TRBJ2-5 gives the full variable domain: EAGVVQSPRYKIIEKKQPVAFWCNPISGHNTLYWYLQNLGQGPELLIRYENEEAVDDSQLPKDRFSAERLKGVDSTLKIQPAELGDSAVYLCASSFRGQGEETQYFGPGTRLLVL.